The rows below give T cell receptor beta chains drawn from one sample of a study of T-cell memory formation after mild COVID-19. TCRdb re-derived calls from the 5' RACE reads in MiXCR, one entry per CDR3 protein. Of under 650,000 distinct CDR3 sequences listed, 18% are singletons. The sample comprised PBMCs or a T cell subset sorted from them (not recorded which). These receptors came from an adult woman who had mild COVID-19 (a few samples of this study predate the infection). Cell type and time point are not known. The conserved cysteine and the conserved F or W are not part of the CDR3 here. Size is omitted from some rows. Given values are once, few, many or a class for expanded clones.

length: 12
size: few
V: TRBV21-1
CDR3: ASSRTGTNEKLF

length: 13
size: few
V: TRBV7-9
CDR3: ASSPRLARRNEQF

length: 12
size: few
V: TRBV10-3
CDR3: AISALLGTDTQY

length: 13
size: -
V: TRBV4-1
CDR3: ASSQAVVGTHEQY

length: 16
size: few
V: TRBV4-3
CDR3: ASSPAGLAGPSTDTQY

length: 13
size: -
V: TRBV6-2/TRBV6-3
CDR3: ASSPRTGAWYEQY

length: 14
size: once
V: TRBV11-3
CDR3: ASSLDLWGYTDTQY

length: 12
size: -
V: TRBV12-3/TRBV12-4
CDR3: ASRPGTTGNTIY

length: 10
size: -
V: TRBV7-7
CDR3: ASGDGNQPQH

length: 13
size: once
V: TRBV3-1
CDR3: ASSLGRQGSQPQH

length: 11
size: -
V: TRBV4-1
CDR3: ASRGQNQETQY

length: 15
size: -
V: TRBV5-1
CDR3: ASSLAKTSGLTGELF

length: 14
size: -
V: TRBV3-1
CDR3: ASSQRGGARRGTQY

length: 13
size: few
V: TRBV15
CDR3: ATSRDRAVSYEQY

length: 14
size: many
V: TRBV7-9
CDR3: ASSTISDLDTDTQY

length: 11
size: few
V: TRBV23-1
CDR3: ASTFGTSVEQY

length: 15
size: few
V: TRBV29-1
CDR3: SVDSIGSQGGGTEAF

length: 15
size: few
V: TRBV20-1
CDR3: SAPTRRTSGRAYEQY

length: 14
size: -
V: TRBV6-5
CDR3: ASSYSAPSALSGYT

length: 11
size: few
V: TRBV9
CDR3: ASGTEYQETQY